This T cell receptor beta chain emerged from a study of T cell responses to AZD1222 COVID-19 vaccine. This clone was observed a single time. The target antigen is unknown. V shed 5 bases and J shed 5 bases, with 18 bases lying between them. The CDR3 is 15 residues long. Germline V gives CDR1 SGHVS, CDR2 FNYEAQ. General study findings and limits: Donors, mostly white British, included more females; clonal diversity was possibly underestimated. Repertoire collection took place solely once the T cell response had peaked.

This table comes from immunoSEQ multiplex PCR, and its TCRdb copy is limited to in-frame clones, with some not included. Of 75,000 to 85,000 clones detected, 90% appear once; the ten largest clones hold under 5%. The source was peripheral blood, collected on day 0 of AZD1222 vaccination. V gene TRBV7-6 combines with J gene TRBJ1-2; D possibly corresponds to TRBD1 (6 bases). The TCR was taken from an adult in good health. The CDR3 DNA is TGTGCCAGCAGCCCAGCTGGGGGGCCGGGGTATGGCTACACCTTC. Translated, it gives CASSPAGGPGYGYTF.